The 27 T cell receptor beta chains presented below share a single source sample, sequenced in a study of control samples from healthy donors and cancer patients (dated by TCRdb to the early 2020s). Library construction relied on the immunoSEQ multiplex PCR assay. The clones in this table, taken by TCRdb from immuneACCESS, are in-frame only. Not every clone is retained; where verified, under half of the shortfall comes from an unresolved V gene, and the cause of the rest is unknown. Recorded for this sample are about 81,000 clones; 94% of them occurred a single time. About 5% of the sample is taken by the ten largest. Sequences were obtained from blood. Receptors originate from a woman aged 18-29 years in good health.

This CDR3 reads CASSFKDRGNQPQHF. In DNA form, the CDR3 reads TGTGCCAGCAGCTTCAAGGACAGGGGCAATCAGCCCCAGCATTTT. The chain uses TRBV11-3 and TRBJ1-5, with TRBD1 identical over 8 bases. The CDR3 sequence is 15 residues long. Germline V CDR1 and CDR2: SGHNT, YENEEA. Losses at the gene ends were 3 bases for V and 2 bases for J; bases not matched to a gene: 3.

The chain links TRBV7-9 to TRBJ1-5; D perhaps matches TRBD1 (5 bases). The germline V gene has CDR1 SEHNR and CDR2 FQNEAQ (reference sequence). V lost 2 bases and J 2 bases, leaving 13 bases between the germline ends. The CDR3 sequence is 16 residues long. The CDR3 sequence: CASSLSGGEGNQPQHF. The CDR3 nucleotides read TGTGCCAGCAGCTTATCTGGAGGGGAGGGCAATCAGCCCCAGCATTTT.

J is TRBJ1-2 and V is TRBV18; 10 bases line up with TRBD1. The CDR3 is 15 residues long. The germline gives CDR1 KGHSH, CDR2 LQKENI. V lost 3 bases to trimming and J lost 4 bases; unmatched junction nucleotides: 5. For the CDR3, the DNA is TGTGCCAGCTCACCCCGGGACAGGGGACTCTATGGCTACACCTTC. Protein: CASSPRDRGLYGYTF.

The chain couples TRBV28 to TRBJ1-2, with TRBD1 as a possible D gene (5 bases). Germline CDR1 reads MDHEN; CDR2 reads SYDVKM. V dropped 5 bases and J dropped 4 bases, with 20 bases sitting between them. The CDR3 has 16 residues. In DNA form, the CDR3 reads TGTGCCAGCAGTCTCACCGGGGGTAAACGGGCCTATGGCTACACCTTC. This codes for CASSLTGGKRAYGYTF.

The chain has TRBV5-1 and TRBJ2-2; D might be TRBD2 (6 bases). Germline lookup yields CDR1 SGHRS and CDR2 YFSETQ. The CDR3 is made up of 15 amino acids. V was trimmed by 4 bases and J by 6 bases, leaving 16 bases between them. CDR3: CASSAVEGGAGELFF. CDR3 sequence (DNA): TGCGCCAGCAGCGCCGTGGAGGGAGGCGCCGGGGAGCTGTTTTTT.

The chain has TRBV29-1 and TRBJ2-7; 8 positions match TRBD1. There are 15 residues in the CDR3. Per the germline V gene, CDR1 is SQVTM and CDR2 is ANQGSEA. Trimming took 2 bases from V and 1 from J; bases not matched to a gene: 7. The CDR3 spells CSVELYRGISYEQYF. Written as DNA, the CDR3 is TGCAGCGTTGAATTGTACAGGGGGATATCCTACGAGCAGTACTTC.

The gene calls are TRBV5-1 and TRBJ2-6; D remains unclear. CDR1 is SGHRS and CDR2 is YFSETQ in the germline V gene. V lost 3 bases and J 1 base, leaving 8 bases between the germline ends. This CDR3 has 15 amino acids. The CDR3 reads CASSSTLSGANVLTF. The CDR3, as DNA: TGCGCCAGCAGCTCAACCCTATCTGGGGCCAACGTCCTGACTTTC.

The rearrangement uses TRBV28 and TRBJ1-2; 7 bases match TRBD1. The V gene end was trimmed by 7 bases and the J gene end by 6 bases; junction bases not matched to a gene: 2. There are 11 residues in the CDR3. CDR1 is MDHEN and CDR2 is SYDVKM in the germline V gene. DNA for the CDR3: TGTGCCAGCACCGGACAGGATGGCTACACCTTC. This encodes CASTGQDGYTF.

The chain uses TRBV7-3 and TRBJ2-7; TRBD2 matches 10 bases. CDR1 SGHTA and CDR2 FQGTGA come from the germline V gene. J gave up 4 bases and V 2 bases, and 5 bases lay outside the gene matches. The CDR3 has 15 amino acids. The CDR3 sequence: CASSLGLAGVYEQYF. The CDR3 bases are TGTGCCAGCAGCTTAGGGCTAGCGGGAGTTTACGAGCAGTACTTC.

The V gene is TRBV28, the J gene TRBJ2-7; 8 nucleotides align to TRBD2. The CDR3 spans 16 residues. Germline V CDR1 and CDR2: MDHEN, SYDVKM. V gave up 10 bases and J gave up 1 base; unmatched junction bases: 15. This CDR3 is CATLPEAGESSYEQYF. CDR3 in DNA: TGTGCCACCCTGCCAGAAGCGGGAGAATCATCCTACGAGCAGTACTTC.

The chain couples TRBV9 to TRBJ2-3; D is perhaps TRBD2 (6 bases). V lost 3 bases to trimming and J lost 3 bases, with 17 bases between them. Germline V lookup: CDR1 SGDLS, CDR2 YYNGEE. This CDR3 is built from 16 residues. The CDR3 here is CASSAGGLPYTDTQYF. CDR3 DNA sequence: TGTGCCAGCAGCGCCGGTGGACTACCCTATACAGATACGCAGTATTTT.

J is TRBJ1-5 and V is TRBV6-6, with 11 bases that match TRBD1. J gave up 5 bases and V 2 bases, and 5 bases lay outside the gene matches. The germline gives CDR1 MNHNY, CDR2 SVGAGI (reference sequence). The CDR3 contains 16 residues. Here the CDR3 reads CASSYRTGGMDQPQHF. CDR3 bases: TGTGCCAGCAGTTACCGGACAGGGGGCATGGATCAGCCCCAGCATTTT.

This clone occurred once. This chain joins TRBV28 and TRBJ1-1; 8 bases fit TRBD1. Germline lookup yields CDR1 MDHEN and CDR2 SYDVKM. The length of the CDR3 is 15 residues. J lost 6 bases, V lost 3 bases, and 9 bases had no gene match. The CDR3 is CASSFQGAGRPEAFF. Here the CDR3 DNA reads TGTGCCAGCAGTTTTCAGGGGGCAGGGAGGCCTGAAGCTTTCTTT.

This clone was seen only once. The chain is built from TRBV7-3 and TRBJ2-3, with 9 bases matching TRBD2. The CDR3 extends over 16 amino acids. The V and J ends lost 0 bases and 2 bases, in that order; junction bases with no gene match: 3. Germline CDR1 is SGHTA and CDR2 is FQGTGA. The CDR3 DNA reads as TGTGCCAGCAGCTTAACTAGCGGGGGTAACACAGATACGCAGTATTTT. It encodes CASSLTSGGNTDTQYF.

The V gene is TRBV7-9, the J gene TRBJ1-4, with 9 bases identical to TRBD1. The germline CDR1 and CDR2 sequences are SEHNR and FQNEAQ (reference sequence). V trimming: 3 bases; J trimming: 7 bases; junction bases outside the gene matches: 6. The CDR3 contains 15 residues. The CDR3 sequence is CASSFQQGAIEKLFF. The CDR3 nucleotides are TGTGCCAGCAGCTTCCAACAGGGGGCTATTGAAAAACTGTTTTTT.

The chain uses TRBV5-5 and TRBJ2-3; TRBD2 agrees at 7 bases. J gave up 5 bases and V 4 bases, and 7 bases lay outside the gene matches. The CDR3 has 14 amino acids. The germline V gene has CDR1 SGHKS and CDR2 YYEKEE (reference sequence). DNA for the CDR3: TGTGCCAGCAGCCCGTCCCCGGGAGGAGATACGCAGTATTTT. It yields the protein CASSPSPGGDTQYF.

V and J are TRBV5-1 and TRBJ2-7, with 7 bases lining up with TRBD2. This CDR3 contains 15 residues. CDR1 is SGHRS, CDR2 YFSETQ, per germline. The J segment lost 2 bases and the V segment lost 0 bases, leaving 5 bases of the junction unmatched. CDR3 nucleotide sequence: TGCGCCAGCAGCTTGGGCGGGAGTGCAACCTACGAGCAGTACTTC. Its translation is CASSLGGSATYEQYF.

CDR3 DNA: TGTGCCACCAGTCCCGGTAAGCTTAAGGCAGATACGCAGTATTTT. Encoded protein: CATSPGKLKADTQYF. The genes are TRBV24-1 and TRBJ2-3; no clear D gene. The CDR3 totals 15 residues. The V and J ends lost 6 bases and 4 bases respectively, with 16 bases between them. In germline, CDR1 is KGHDR, CDR2 SFDVKD.

There are a few counts of this clone. V is TRBV27 and J is TRBJ1-6; 7 bases match TRBD1. Germline V CDR1 and CDR2: MNHEY, SMNVEV (reference sequence). This CDR3 is 16 amino acids long. Germline trimming cut 5 bases from V and 7 bases from J; bases unmatched to any gene: 11. This CDR3 reads CASSGDSRGYNSPLHF. The DNA of the CDR3 is TGTGCCAGCAGTGGGGACAGTCGGGGTTACAATTCACCCCTCCACTTT.

This chain uses TRBV7-3 with TRBJ2-7; 8 positions match TRBD1. The CDR3 is made up of 15 amino acids. CDR1 is SGHTA, CDR2 FQGTGA, per germline. J gave up 2 bases and V 6 bases, and 9 bases lay outside the gene matches. CDR3 DNA: TGTGCCAGCAGTTTGGGGGACAGGTCGACCTACGAGCAGTACTTC. Encoded protein: CASSLGDRSTYEQYF.

The table lists this clone with a count of one. The chain employs TRBV7-9 and TRBJ2-1, with 12 bases lining up with TRBD2. The V and J ends lost 1 base and 6 bases, in that order; junction bases with no gene match: 4. The CDR3 sequence is 16 residues long. The germline V gene has CDR1 SEHNR and CDR2 FQNEAQ (reference sequence). DNA for the CDR3: TGTGCCAGCAGCTTAGGGGGACTAGCGGGTGGCAATGAGCAGTTCTTC. This sequence encodes CASSLGGLAGGNEQFF.

The gene calls are TRBV9 and TRBJ2-3; D possibly matches TRBD1 or TRBD2 (5 bases each). This CDR3 region has 13 residues. V dropped 4 bases and J dropped 3 bases, with 9 bases sitting between them. CDR1 and CDR2 from the germline V gene are SGDLS and YYNGEE. The CDR3 is CASSSGRTDTQYF. CDR3 coding DNA: TGTGCCAGCAGCTCGGGACGGACAGATACGCAGTATTTT. Combining the CDR3 with reference TRBV9 and TRBJ2-3 gives the whole variable domain DSGVTQTPKHLITATGQRVTLRCSPRSGDLSVYWYQQSLDQGLQFLIQYYNGEERAKGNILERFSAQQFPDLHSELNLSSLELGDSALYFCASSSGRTDTQYFGPGTRLTVL.

The chain links TRBV28 to TRBJ2-1; 9 positions agree with TRBD1. Germline V gene sequence: CDR1 MDHEN, CDR2 SYDVKM. Losses at the gene ends were 6 bases for V and 7 bases for J; bases not matched to a gene: 10. The CDR3 spans 15 residues. The CDR3 DNA reads TGTGCCAGCAGGGCCAATACAGGGGGCGCGAATGAGCAGTTCTTC. Its translation is CASRANTGGANEQFF. Complete variable domain (other parts from reference TRBV28 and TRBJ2-1): DVKVTQSSRYLVKRTGEKVFLECVQDMDHENMFWYRQDPGLGLRLIYFSYDVKMKEKGDIPEGYSVSREKKERFSLILESASTNQTSMYLCASRANTGGANEQFFGPGTRLTVL.

This chain links TRBV25-1 with TRBJ1-1; TRBD1 agrees at 7 bases. CDR3 length: 16 residues. V was pared by 0 bases and J by 5 bases, with 9 bases of the junction left unmatched. In germline, CDR1 is MGHDK, CDR2 SYGVNS. Written as DNA, the CDR3 is TGTGCCAGCAGTGAATACGAAATGACAGGGAAGACTGAAGCTTTCTTT. Encoded protein: CASSEYEMTGKTEAFF.

The rearrangement links TRBV27 to TRBJ2-7; 9 nucleotides match TRBD2. Germline-derived CDR1 and CDR2 are MNHEY and SMNVEV (reference sequence). The CDR3 length is 14 residues. The V and J ends lost 4 bases and 2 bases, in that order; junction bases with no gene match: 3. The CDR3 here is CASSWTSETYEQYF. Here the CDR3 DNA reads TGTGCCAGCAGTTGGACTAGCGAGACCTACGAGCAGTACTTC.

The chain is built from TRBV12-3 or TRBV12-4 and TRBJ2-4; a possible D gene is TRBD2 (6 bases). Trimming cost V 5 bases and J 5 bases, with 10 bases left between them. The CDR3 spans 13 residues. The CDR3 DNA is TGTGCCAGCAGTCGCGGGGCTGAAAACATTCAGTACTTC. Its protein product is CASSRGAENIQYF.

The genes are TRBV4-1 and TRBJ2-3; 9 bases align to TRBD2. The CDR3 loop spans 18 amino acids. CDR1 is MGHRA, CDR2 YSYEKL, per germline. Unmatched junction bases numbered 13, after V lost 0 bases and J lost 6 bases. The CDR3 sequence: CASSQDLRVAGVGDTQYF. The CDR3 DNA reads as TGCGCCAGCAGCCAAGATCTGAGGGTAGCGGGGGTGGGGGATACGCAGTATTTT.